A selection of T cell receptor beta chains follows, all from one sample in a study of vaccination effects on CD4 cells after COVID-19. The table came from immunoSEQ multiplex PCR; TCRdb's copy has only in-frame clones and leaves some out. The table has 70,000 or so clones, under 85% seen once. No antigen has been identified for these receptors. The material was CD4+ T cells from PBMCs cultured with HIV peptides, obtained before COVID-19 vaccination. All receptors derive from a human donor who had a prior SARS-CoV-2 infection. Both conserved end residues are part of each CDR3. The order of the fields is CDR3 protein, V gene.

CDR3 protein: CASSQTQGNEKLFF
V gene: TRBV3-1/TRBV3-2

CDR3 protein: CASSYSHPTSGIYNEQFF
V gene: TRBV6-2/TRBV6-3

CDR3 protein: CASSSGGTQYF
V gene: TRBV6-5

CDR3 protein: CASSFTTATEAFF
V gene: TRBV5-1

CDR3 protein: CASSLVPSGLYNEQFF
V gene: TRBV7-6

CDR3 protein: CASSVLAGYEQYF
V gene: TRBV2

CDR3 protein: CASSQPTGTGNTIYF
V gene: TRBV4-1

CDR3 protein: CASSSRGQVTQYF
V gene: TRBV19

CDR3 protein: CASGGGYHEQYF
V gene: TRBV18

CDR3 protein: CASSQTTGGNTEAFF
V gene: TRBV5-1

CDR3 protein: CASSMGQGDSPLHF
V gene: TRBV5-5

CDR3 protein: CASRATSSRGGEQFF
V gene: TRBV5-8

CDR3 protein: CASRGLLASYNEQFF
V gene: TRBV6-5

CDR3 protein: CASTGRGWDTQYF
V gene: TRBV2

CDR3 protein: CASPWWVVQAPEAFF
V gene: TRBV10-1

CDR3 protein: CASSYSRQGRHYGYTF
V gene: TRBV6-5

CDR3 protein: CASSRSQGLENEQFF
V gene: TRBV18

CDR3 protein: CASSLSQSADEQFF
V gene: TRBV7-9